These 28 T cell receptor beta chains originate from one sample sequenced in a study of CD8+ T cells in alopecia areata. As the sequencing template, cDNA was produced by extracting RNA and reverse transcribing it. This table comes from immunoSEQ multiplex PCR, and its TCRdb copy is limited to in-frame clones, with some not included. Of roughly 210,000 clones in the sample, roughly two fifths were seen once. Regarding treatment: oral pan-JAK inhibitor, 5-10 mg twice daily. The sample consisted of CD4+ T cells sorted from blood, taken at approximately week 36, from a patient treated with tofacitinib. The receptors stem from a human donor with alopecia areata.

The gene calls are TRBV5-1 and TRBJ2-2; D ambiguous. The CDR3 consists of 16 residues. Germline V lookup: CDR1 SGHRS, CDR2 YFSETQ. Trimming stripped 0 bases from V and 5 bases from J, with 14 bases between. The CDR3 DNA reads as TGCGCCAGCAGCTTGGCCGTGGCGGCTGGGACCGGGGAGCTGTTTTTT. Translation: CASSLAVAAGTGELFF.

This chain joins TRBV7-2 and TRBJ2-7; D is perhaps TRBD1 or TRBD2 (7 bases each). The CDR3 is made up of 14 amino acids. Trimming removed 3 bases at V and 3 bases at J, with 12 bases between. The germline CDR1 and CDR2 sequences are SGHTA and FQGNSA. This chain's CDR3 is CASSFQGDYYEQYF. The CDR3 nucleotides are TGTGCCAGCAGCTTCCAGGGGGACTACTACGAGCAGTACTTC.

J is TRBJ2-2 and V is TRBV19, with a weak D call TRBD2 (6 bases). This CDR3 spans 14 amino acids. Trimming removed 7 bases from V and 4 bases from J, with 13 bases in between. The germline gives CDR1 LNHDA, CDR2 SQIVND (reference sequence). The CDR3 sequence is CASKRQGGTGELFF. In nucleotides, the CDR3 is TGTGCCAGTAAAAGGCAGGGAGGCACCGGGGAGCTGTTTTTT. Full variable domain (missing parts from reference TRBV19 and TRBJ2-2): DGGITQSPKYLFRKEGQNVTLSCEQNLNHDAMYWYRQDPGQGLRLIYYSQIVNDFQKGDIAEGYSVSREKKESFPLTVTSAQKNPTAFYLCASKRQGGTGELFFGEGSRLTVL.

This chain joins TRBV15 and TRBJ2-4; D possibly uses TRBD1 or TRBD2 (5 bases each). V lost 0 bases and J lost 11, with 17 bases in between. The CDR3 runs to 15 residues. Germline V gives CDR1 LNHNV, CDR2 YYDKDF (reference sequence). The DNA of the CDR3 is TGTGCCACCAGCAGAGATCGGGGCGACCCGGCGTTTCAGTACTTC. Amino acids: CATSRDRGDPAFQYF.

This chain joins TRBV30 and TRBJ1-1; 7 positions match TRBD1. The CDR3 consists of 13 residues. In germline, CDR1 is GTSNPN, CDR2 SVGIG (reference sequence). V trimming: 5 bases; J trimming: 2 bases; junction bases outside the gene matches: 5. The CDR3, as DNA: TGTGCCTGGGACAGGGCGAGTAACACTGAAGCTTTCTTT. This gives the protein CAWDRASNTEAFF.

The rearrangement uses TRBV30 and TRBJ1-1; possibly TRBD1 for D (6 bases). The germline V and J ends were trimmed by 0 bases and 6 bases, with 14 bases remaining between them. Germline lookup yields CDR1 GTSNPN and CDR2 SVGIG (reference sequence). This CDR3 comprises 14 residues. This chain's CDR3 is CAWSVGRGKSEAFF. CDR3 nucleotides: TGTGCCTGGAGTGTTGGCAGGGGAAAATCTGAAGCTTTCTTT.

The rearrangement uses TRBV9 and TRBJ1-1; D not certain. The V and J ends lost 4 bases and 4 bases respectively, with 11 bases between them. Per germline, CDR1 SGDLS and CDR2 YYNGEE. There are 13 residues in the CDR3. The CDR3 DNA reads TGTGCCAGCAGCCCATGGCGGGGCACTGAAGCTTTCTTT. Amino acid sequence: CASSPWRGTEAFF.

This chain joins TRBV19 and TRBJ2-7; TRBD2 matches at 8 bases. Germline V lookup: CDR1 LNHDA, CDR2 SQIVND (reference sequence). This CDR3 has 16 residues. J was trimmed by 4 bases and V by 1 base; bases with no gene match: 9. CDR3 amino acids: CASSIASRSGSYEQYF. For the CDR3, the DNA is TGTGCCAGTAGTATAGCCTCGCGGAGCGGGAGTTACGAGCAGTACTTC.

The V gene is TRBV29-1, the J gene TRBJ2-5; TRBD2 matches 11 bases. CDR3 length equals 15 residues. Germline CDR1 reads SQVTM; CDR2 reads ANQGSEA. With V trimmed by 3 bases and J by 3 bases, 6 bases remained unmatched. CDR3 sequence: CSVDGLAGGEETQYF. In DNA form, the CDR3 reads TGCAGCGTTGACGGTCTAGCGGGAGGAGAAGAGACCCAGTACTTC.

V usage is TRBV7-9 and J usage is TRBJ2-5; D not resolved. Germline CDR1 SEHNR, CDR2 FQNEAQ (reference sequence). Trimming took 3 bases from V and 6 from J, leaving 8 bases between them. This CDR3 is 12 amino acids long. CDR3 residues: CASSFGGQTQYF. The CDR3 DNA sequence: TGTGCCAGCAGCTTCGGTGGGCAGACCCAGTACTTC.

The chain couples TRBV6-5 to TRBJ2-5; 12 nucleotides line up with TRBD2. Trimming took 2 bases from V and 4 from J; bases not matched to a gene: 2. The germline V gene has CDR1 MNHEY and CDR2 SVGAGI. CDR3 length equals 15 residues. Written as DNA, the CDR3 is TGTGCCAGCAGTTACCCGACTAGCGGGAGAGAGACCCAGTACTTC. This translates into CASSYPTSGRETQYF.

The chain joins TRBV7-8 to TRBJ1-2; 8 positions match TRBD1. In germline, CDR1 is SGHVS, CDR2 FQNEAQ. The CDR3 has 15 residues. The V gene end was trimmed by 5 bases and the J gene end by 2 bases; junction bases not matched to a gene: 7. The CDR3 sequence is CASSPGDRTNYGYTF. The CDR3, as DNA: TGTGCCAGCAGCCCGGGGGACAGGACAAACTATGGCTACACCTTC.

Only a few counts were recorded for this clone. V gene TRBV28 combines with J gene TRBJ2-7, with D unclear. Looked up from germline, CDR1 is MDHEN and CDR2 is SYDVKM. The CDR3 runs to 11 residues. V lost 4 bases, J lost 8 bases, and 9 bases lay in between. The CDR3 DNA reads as TGTGCCAGCAGTTCACCCTTCAAGCAGTACTTC. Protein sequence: CASSSPFKQYF.

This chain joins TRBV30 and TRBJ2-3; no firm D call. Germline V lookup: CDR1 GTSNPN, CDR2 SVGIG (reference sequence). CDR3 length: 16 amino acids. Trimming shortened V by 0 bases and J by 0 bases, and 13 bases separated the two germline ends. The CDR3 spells CAWSVPQDWSTDTQYF. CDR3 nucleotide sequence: TGTGCCTGGAGTGTACCGCAGGATTGGAGCACAGATACGCAGTATTTT. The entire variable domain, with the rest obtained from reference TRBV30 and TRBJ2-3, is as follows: SQTIHQWPATLVQPVGSPLSLECTVEGTSNPNLYWYRQAAGRGLQLLFYSVGIGQISSEVPQNLSASRPQDRQFILSSKKLLLSDSGFYLCAWSVPQDWSTDTQYFGPGTRLTVL.

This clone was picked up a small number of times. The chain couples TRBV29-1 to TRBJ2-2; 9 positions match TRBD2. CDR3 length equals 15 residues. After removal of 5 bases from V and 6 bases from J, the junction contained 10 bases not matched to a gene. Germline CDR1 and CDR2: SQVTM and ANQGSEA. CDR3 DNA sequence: TGCAGCGTTTCCCCTCTAGCGGGATTGCCCGGGGAGCTGTTTTTT. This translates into CSVSPLAGLPGELFF.

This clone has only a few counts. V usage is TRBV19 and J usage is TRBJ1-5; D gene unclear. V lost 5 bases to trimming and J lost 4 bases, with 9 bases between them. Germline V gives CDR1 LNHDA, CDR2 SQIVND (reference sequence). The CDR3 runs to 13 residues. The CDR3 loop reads CASSQDFNQPQHF. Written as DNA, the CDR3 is TGTGCCAGTAGTCAGGACTTTAATCAGCCCCAGCATTTT.

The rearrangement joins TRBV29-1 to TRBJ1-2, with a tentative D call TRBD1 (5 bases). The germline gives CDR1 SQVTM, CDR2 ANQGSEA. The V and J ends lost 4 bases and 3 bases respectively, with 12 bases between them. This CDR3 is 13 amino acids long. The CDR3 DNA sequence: TGCAGCGTTGTGGGTCTGGGGGACTATGGCTACACCTTC. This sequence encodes CSVVGLGDYGYTF.

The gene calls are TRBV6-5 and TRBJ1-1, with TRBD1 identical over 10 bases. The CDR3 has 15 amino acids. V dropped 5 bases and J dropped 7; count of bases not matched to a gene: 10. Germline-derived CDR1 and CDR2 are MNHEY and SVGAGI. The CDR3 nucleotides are TGTGCCAGCAGTAGACCGGGACAGGGGACTCGTGAAGCTTTCTTT. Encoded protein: CASSRPGQGTREAFF.

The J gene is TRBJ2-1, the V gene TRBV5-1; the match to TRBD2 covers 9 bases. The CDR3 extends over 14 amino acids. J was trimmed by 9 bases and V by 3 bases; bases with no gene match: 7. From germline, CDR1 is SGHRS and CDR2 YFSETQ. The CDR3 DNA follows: TGCGCCAGCAGCTCGGGGGGACTAGCAGCTGAGCAGTTCTTC. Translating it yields CASSSGGLAAEQFF. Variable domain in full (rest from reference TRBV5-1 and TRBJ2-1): KAGVTQTPRYLIKTRGQQVTLSCSPISGHRSVSWYQQTPGQGLQFLFEYFSETQRNKGNFPGRFSGRQFSNSRSEMNVSTLELGDSALYLCASSSGGLAAEQFFGPGTRLTVL.

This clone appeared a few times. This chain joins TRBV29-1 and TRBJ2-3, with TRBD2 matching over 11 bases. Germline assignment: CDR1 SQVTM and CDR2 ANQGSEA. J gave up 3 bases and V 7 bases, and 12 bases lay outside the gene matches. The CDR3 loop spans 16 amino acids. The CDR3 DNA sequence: TGCAGCGGCGGGACCCCTCTAGCGGGAGGTACAGATACGCAGTATTTT. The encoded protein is CSGGTPLAGGTDTQYF.

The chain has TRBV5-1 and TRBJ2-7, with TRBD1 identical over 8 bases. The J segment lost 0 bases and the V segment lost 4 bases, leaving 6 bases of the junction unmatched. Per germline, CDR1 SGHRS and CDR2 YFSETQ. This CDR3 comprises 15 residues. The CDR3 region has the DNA TGCGCCAGCAGCCCGGACAGGGCATACTCCTACGAGCAGTACTTC. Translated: CASSPDRAYSYEQYF.

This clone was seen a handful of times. CDR3 nucleotide sequence: TGTGCCACCAGCAGTGGGACGGGGAGGAACACTGAAGCTTTCTTT. Protein sequence: CATSSGTGRNTEAFF. The chain carries TRBV15 and TRBJ1-1; TRBD1 might be the D (5 bases). CDR1 and CDR2 from the germline V gene are LNHNV and YYDKDF (reference sequence). Deletions cut 3 bases from V and 1 base from J, with 12 bases between. CDR3 length: 15 residues.

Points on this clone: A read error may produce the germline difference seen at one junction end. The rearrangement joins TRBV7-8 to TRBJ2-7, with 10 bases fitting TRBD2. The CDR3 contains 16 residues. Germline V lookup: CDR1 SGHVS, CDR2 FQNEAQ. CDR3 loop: CASRIAGGASGYQQYF. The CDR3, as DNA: TGTGCCAGCAGAATAGCGGGAGGCGCCTCCGGCTACCAGCAGTACTTC.

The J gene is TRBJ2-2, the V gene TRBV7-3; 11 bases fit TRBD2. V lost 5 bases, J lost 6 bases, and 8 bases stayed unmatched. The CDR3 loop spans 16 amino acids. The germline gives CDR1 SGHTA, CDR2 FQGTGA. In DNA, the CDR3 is TGTGCCAGCAGCGCGGGACTAGCGGCCGGGGCCGGGGAGCTGTTTTTT. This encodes CASSAGLAAGAGELFF.

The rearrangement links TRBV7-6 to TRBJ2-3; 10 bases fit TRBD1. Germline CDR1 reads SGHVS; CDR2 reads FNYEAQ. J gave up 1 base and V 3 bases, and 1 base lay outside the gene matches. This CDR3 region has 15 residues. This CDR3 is CASSFGQGGTDTQYF. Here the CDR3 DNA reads TGTGCCAGCAGCTTTGGACAGGGGGGCACAGATACGCAGTATTTT.

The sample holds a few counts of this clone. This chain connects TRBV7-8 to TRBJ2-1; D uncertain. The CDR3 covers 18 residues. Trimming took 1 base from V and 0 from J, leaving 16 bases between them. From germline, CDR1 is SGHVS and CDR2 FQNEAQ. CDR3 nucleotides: TGTGCCAGCAGCTTAGGCATAGGGCGGACGAGCTCCTACAATGAGCAGTTCTTC. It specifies CASSLGIGRTSSYNEQFF.

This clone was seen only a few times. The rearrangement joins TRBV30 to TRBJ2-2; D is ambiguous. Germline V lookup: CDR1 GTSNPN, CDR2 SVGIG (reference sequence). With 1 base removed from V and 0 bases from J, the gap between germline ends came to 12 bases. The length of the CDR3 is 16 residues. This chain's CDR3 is CAWSGYLGPNTGELFF. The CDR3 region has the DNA TGTGCCTGGAGTGGCTACCTTGGGCCGAACACCGGGGAGCTGTTTTTT.

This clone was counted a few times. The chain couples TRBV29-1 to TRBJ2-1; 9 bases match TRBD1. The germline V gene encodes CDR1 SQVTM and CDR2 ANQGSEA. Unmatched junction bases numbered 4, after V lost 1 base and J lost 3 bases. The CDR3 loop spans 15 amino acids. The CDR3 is CSVEGPGQGYNEQFF. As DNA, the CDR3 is TGCAGCGTTGAAGGGCCGGGACAGGGCTACAATGAGCAGTTCTTC.